Listed here are 14 T cell receptor beta chains from one sample, sequenced in a study of regulatory T cells in long-lasting Graves disease. Researchers made TCR beta libraries by using iRepertoire HTBI primers and running Arm-PCR on CDR3 regions. A single record per CDR3 protein comes from TCRdb applying MiXCR to the multiplex PCR reads. The sample contains approximately 210,000 distinct CDR3 sequences, approximately 20% of which appear only once. Time point here: newly diagnosed GD, antithyroid drugs for less than 3 months. The TCR library used RNA extracted from PBMCs. The input for sequencing was peripheral blood mononuclear cells (PBMCs), taken at new diagnosis, from a patient treated with antithyroid drugs. Every receptor here comes from a female donor with Graves disease.

This clonotype was detected ten times or more. The chain links TRBV7-8 to TRBJ2-5; D not certain. Trimming shortened V by 5 bases and J by 4 bases, and 17 bases separated the two germline ends. CDR1 is SGHVS, CDR2 FQNEAQ, per germline. The CDR3 runs to 15 residues. Written as DNA, the CDR3 is TGTGCCAGCAGCCCCCGCCTCGTAAGGCGAGAGACCCAGTACTTC. Its translation: CASSPRLVRRETQYF.

This clonotype was counted many times. J is TRBJ2-5 and V is TRBV24-1, with D possibly being TRBD1 (5 bases). This CDR3 spans 17 amino acids. CDR1 is KGHDR and CDR2 is SFDVKD in the germline V gene. Trimming took off 4 bases at V and 5 bases at J, with 22 bases between the two ends. CDR3 DNA sequence: TGTGCCACCAGTGACCCAACTAATAATAAGGGGCTGGAGACCCAGTACTTC. Translating it yields CATSDPTNNKGLETQYF.

This clonotype has only a few counts. A far more abundant clone sits one base away, making this likely a read error. The chain has TRBV2 and TRBJ2-7; D is unresolved. The last part of the DNA fits TRBJ2-3 better; the J call may be wrong. Germline-derived CDR1 and CDR2 are SNHLY and FYNNEI. The CDR3 runs to 13 residues. The CDR3 nucleotides are TGTGCCGGCACCACTGCCACGGAAGATACGCAGTATTTT. It translates to CAGTTATEDTQYF.

The sample holds many counts of this clonotype. The V gene is TRBV24-1, the J gene TRBJ2-1, with 14 bases identical to TRBD2. The CDR3 totals 17 residues. Germline V gives CDR1 KGHDR, CDR2 SFDVKD. The J segment lost 9 bases and the V segment lost 4 bases, leaving 10 bases of the junction unmatched. CDR3 loop: CATSDPEGLAGAGEQFF. DNA of the CDR3: TGTGCCACCAGTGACCCGGAGGGACTAGCGGGGGCCGGTGAGCAGTTCTTC.

In this sample, this clonotype turned up many times. V is TRBV28 and J is TRBJ1-2, with a tentative D call TRBD1 (6 bases). Trimming cost V 3 bases and J 4 bases, with 15 bases left between them. The germline V gene has CDR1 MDHEN and CDR2 SYDVKM. This CDR3 has 15 amino acids. The CDR3 DNA reads as TGTGCCAGCAGTTTCTCCGACTGGACAGTCTATGGCTACACCTTC. Translated, it gives CASSFSDWTVYGYTF.

This clonotype has at least ten counts. The J gene is TRBJ2-3, the V gene TRBV6-1, with TRBD2 matching 16 bases. The CDR3 sequence is 18 residues long. The J segment lost 0 bases and the V segment lost 6 bases, leaving 6 bases of the junction unmatched. CDR1 and CDR2 from the germline V gene are MNHNS and SASEGT. The CDR3 DNA reads as TGTGCCAGCAGCCGAGGGACTAGCGGGAGGGCTAGCACAGATACGCAGTATTTT. Its protein product is CASSRGTSGRASTDTQYF.

This clonotype was counted ten times or more. This chain links TRBV24-1 with TRBJ1-2; D is uncertain. Looked up from germline, CDR1 is KGHDR and CDR2 is SFDVKD. This CDR3 comprises 14 residues. V was shortened by 3 bases and J by 8 bases, with 15 bases between the two germline ends. The CDR3 DNA follows: TGTGCCACCAGTGATGGTAACCTTCAGCGAGGCTACACCTTC. It codes for CATSDGNLQRGYTF.

With regard to this clonotype: A far larger clone is off by one base, so a read error is likely. The chain couples TRBV7-9 to TRBJ2-4, with 9 positions matching TRBD2. Looked up from germline, CDR1 is SEHNR and CDR2 is FQNEAQ (reference sequence). The CDR3 is 16 residues long. The DNA for the CDR3 is TGTGCCAGCAGCCGCGCGGGGCGGGAGGGCCACGATGAGCAGCTCTTC. Protein sequence: CASSRAGREGHDEQLF.

This clonotype was observed at least ten times. V usage is TRBV30 and J usage is TRBJ2-7; D remains unclear. CDR1 and CDR2 (germline): GTSNPN, SVGIG (reference sequence). V was trimmed by 4 bases and J by 6 bases, leaving 16 bases between them. The CDR3 consists of 13 residues. In DNA, the CDR3 is TGTGCCTGGACTTGGGAACCGGCCTCCGAGCAGTACTTC. Translating gives CAWTWEPASEQYF.

This clonotype was seen repeatedly, ten times or more. This rearrangement joins TRBV27 to TRBJ1-6; a weak D match, TRBD1 (5 bases). Germline CDR1 is MNHEY and CDR2 is SMNVEV (reference sequence). The CDR3 covers 14 residues. V gave up 5 bases and J gave up 14 bases, with 19 bases separating them. DNA for the CDR3: TGTGCCAGCAGTCGTTTGGACAAGGTTGCATCCCTCCACTTT. Its protein is CASSRLDKVASLHF.

This clonotype came up once. V gene TRBV6-9 combines with J gene TRBJ2-7; D is unclear. V lost 3 bases and J 10 bases, leaving 16 bases between the germline ends. This CDR3 comprises 13 residues. Germline assignment: CDR1 MNHGY and CDR2 SVAAGI. The CDR3 DNA follows: TGTGCCAGCAGTTACAACGACTCCCCGCGACAGTACGTC. Protein sequence: CASSYNDSPRQYV.

This clonotype occurred a few times. The chain recombines TRBV27 with TRBJ2-2; no reliable D call. Germline lookup yields CDR1 MNHEY and CDR2 SMNVEV (reference sequence). The CDR3 consists of 13 residues. Trimming took 4 bases from V and 1 from J, leaving 4 bases between them. The CDR3 spells CASSWGNTGELFF. The CDR3 region has the DNA TGTGCCAGCAGTTGGGGGAACACCGGGGAGCTGTTTTTT.

This clonotype was counted ten times or more. This chain's CDR3 is CASSFRQGALSNYGYTF. CDR3 DNA sequence: TGTGCCAGCAGTTTCAGACAGGGGGCGTTATCTAACTATGGCTACACCTTC. V is TRBV12-3 or TRBV12-4 and J is TRBJ1-2; 10 bases are a match to TRBD1. After removal of 3 bases from V and 0 bases from J, the junction contained 7 bases not matched to a gene. The CDR3 runs 17 residues.

This chain links TRBV20-1 with TRBJ2-7; 8 positions agree with TRBD1. CDR1 and CDR2 (germline): DFQATT, SNEGSKA (reference sequence). Trimming removed 5 bases from V and 5 bases from J; junction bases left unmatched: 8. This CDR3 has 13 amino acids. The CDR3 here is CSAAGGGFDEQYF. In DNA, the CDR3 is TGCAGTGCTGCAGGGGGCGGTTTCGACGAGCAGTACTTC.